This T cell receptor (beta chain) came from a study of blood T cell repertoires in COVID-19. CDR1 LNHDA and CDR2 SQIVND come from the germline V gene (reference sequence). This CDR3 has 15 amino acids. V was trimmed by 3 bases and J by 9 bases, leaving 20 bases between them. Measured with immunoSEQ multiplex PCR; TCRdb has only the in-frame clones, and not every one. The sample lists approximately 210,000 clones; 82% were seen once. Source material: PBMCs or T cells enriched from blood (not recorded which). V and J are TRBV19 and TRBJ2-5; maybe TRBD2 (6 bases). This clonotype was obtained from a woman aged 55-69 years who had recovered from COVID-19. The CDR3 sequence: CASSISGGGSRAQYF. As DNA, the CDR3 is TGTGCCAGTAGTATTAGTGGCGGAGGGTCAAGGGCCCAGTACTTC.